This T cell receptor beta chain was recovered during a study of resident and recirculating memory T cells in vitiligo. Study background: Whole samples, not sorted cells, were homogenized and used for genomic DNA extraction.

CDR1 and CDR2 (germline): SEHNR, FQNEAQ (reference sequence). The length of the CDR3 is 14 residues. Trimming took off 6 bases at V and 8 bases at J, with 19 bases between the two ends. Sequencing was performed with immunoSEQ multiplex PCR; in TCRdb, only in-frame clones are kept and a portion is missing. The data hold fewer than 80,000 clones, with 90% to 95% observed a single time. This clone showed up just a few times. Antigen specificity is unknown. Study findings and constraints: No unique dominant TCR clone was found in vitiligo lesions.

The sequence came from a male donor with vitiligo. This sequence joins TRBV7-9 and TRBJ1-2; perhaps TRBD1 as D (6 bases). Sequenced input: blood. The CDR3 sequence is CASRLLTGTAGYTF. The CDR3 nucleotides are TGTGCCAGCAGGTTACTTACAGGGACGGCCGGCTACACCTTC.